These 10 T cell receptor beta chains originate from one sample sequenced in a study of T cell responses to AZD1222 COVID-19 vaccine. The table came from immunoSEQ multiplex PCR; TCRdb's copy has only in-frame clones and leaves some out. The sample shows 70,000 to 85,000 clones, 75% to 90% of them seen only once. Sample: peripheral blood, taken on day 0 of AZD1222 vaccination. Source of these receptors: an adult in good health.

V is TRBV6-5 and J is TRBJ1-3, with TRBD1 as a possible D gene (5 bases). V lost 4 bases and J lost 1, with 11 bases in between. The CDR3 has 15 amino acids. Germline CDR1 is MNHEY and CDR2 is SVGAGI. CDR3 nucleotide sequence: TGTGCCAGCAGTTCTGGGGGATCTTCTGGAAACACCATATATTTT. It codes for CASSSGGSSGNTIYF.

The V and J genes are TRBV5-4 and TRBJ2-7; D assignment may be TRBD1 or TRBD2 (5 bases each). V was clipped by 4 bases and J by 7 bases, with 18 bases between them. This CDR3 comprises 14 residues. CDR1 and CDR2 (germline): SGHNT, YYREEE (reference sequence). CDR3 region: CASSTNMGPGEQYF. The CDR3 DNA reads TGTGCCAGCAGCACCAACATGGGGCCGGGGGAGCAGTACTTC.

This chain links TRBV4-2 with TRBJ2-1; D assignment may be TRBD1 or TRBD2 (5 bases each). V lost 4 bases, J lost 10 bases, and 14 bases lay in between. CDR1 is LGHNA, CDR2 YNFKEQ, per germline. There are 13 residues in the CDR3. The CDR3 is CASSLRGPQEQFF. CDR3 nucleotide sequence: TGTGCCAGCAGCCTTAGGGGACCCCAAGAGCAGTTCTTC.

The chain joins TRBV19 to TRBJ1-1; D gene uncertain. Germline V lookup: CDR1 LNHDA, CDR2 SQIVND (reference sequence). There are 11 residues in the CDR3. The V end was cut by 9 bases, the J end by 1 base, with 6 bases between. The CDR3 loop reads CASRSNTEAFF. CDR3 DNA: TGTGCCAGCAGATCGAACACTGAAGCTTTCTTT.

The chain carries TRBV5-6 and TRBJ1-6; D gene uncertain. Germline assignment: CDR1 SGHDT and CDR2 YYEEEE. Trimming took 4 bases from V and 9 from J, leaving 17 bases between them. The CDR3 has 15 amino acids. The CDR3 sequence: CASSGRTGAGSPLHF. The CDR3 DNA is TGTGCCAGCAGCGGGAGGACGGGAGCGGGTTCACCCCTCCACTTT.

The chain combines TRBV30 with TRBJ2-7; D is perhaps TRBD1 or TRBD2 (5 bases each). The CDR3 length is 12 residues. V was pared by 0 bases and J by 2 bases, with 5 bases between. Germline V lookup: CDR1 GTSNPN, CDR2 SVGIG (reference sequence). The CDR3 region has the DNA TGTGCCTGGAGTGTGGGGGCCTACGAGCAGTACTTC. It yields the protein CAWSVGAYEQYF. Looking up the rest from reference TRBV30 and TRBJ2-7 gives the full variable domain: SQTIHQWPATLVQPVGSPLSLECTVEGTSNPNLYWYRQAAGRGLQLLFYSVGIGQISSEVPQNLSASRPQDRQFILSSKKLLLSDSGFYLCAWSVGAYEQYFGPGTRLTVT.

The V call is TRBV5-1, the J call TRBJ2-3, with 7 bases matching TRBD2. CDR1 and CDR2 from the germline V gene are SGHRS and YFSETQ. After removal of 7 bases from V and 4 bases from J, the junction contained 12 bases not matched to a gene. The CDR3 is 15 residues long. The CDR3 DNA sequence: TGCGCCAGCGCTAGACTAGCAGGCAGGGCAGATACGCAGTATTTT. Protein sequence: CASARLAGRADTQYF.

The chain recombines TRBV7-8 with TRBJ2-7; 10 bases line up with TRBD1. Germline V CDR1 and CDR2: SGHVS, FQNEAQ. The V and J ends lost 5 bases and 0 bases, in that order; junction bases with no gene match: 4. This CDR3 is built from 15 residues. CDR3 in DNA: TGTGCCAGCAGCCGGGGACAGGGGCCCTCCTACGAGCAGTACTTC. Its protein is CASSRGQGPSYEQYF.

The chain joins TRBV15 to TRBJ2-1; 9 nucleotides align to TRBD1. CDR3 length: 14 amino acids. Germline assignment: CDR1 LNHNV and CDR2 YYDKDF (reference sequence). J was trimmed by 5 bases and V by 5 bases; bases with no gene match: 4. As DNA, the CDR3 is TGTGCCACCAGCCAGCGGACAGGGGACAATGAGCAGTTCTTC. It encodes CATSQRTGDNEQFF. The whole variable domain, filled in from reference TRBV15 and TRBJ2-1, reads DAMVIQNPRYQVTQFGKPVTLSCSQTLNHNVMYWYQQKSSQAPKLLFHYYDKDFNNEADTPDNFQSRRPNTSFCFLDIRSPGLGDTAMYLCATSQRTGDNEQFFGPGTRLTVL.

The V and J genes are TRBV11-2 and TRBJ1-2, with D hard to call. The CDR3 runs to 13 residues. Germline CDR1 SGHAT, CDR2 FQNNGV. Trimming stripped 1 base from V and 7 bases from J, with 10 bases between. In DNA form, the CDR3 reads TGTGCCAGCAGCTTAGGGCCCCAGGTTGGCTACACCTTC. The encoded protein is CASSLGPQVGYTF.